A single T cell receptor (beta chain) is shown here with its context. Its antigen is unknown. This entry comes from a study of T cell responses to AZD1222 COVID-19 vaccine. This CDR3 region has 14 residues. Germline values: CDR1 SGHTA, CDR2 FQGNSA. V lost 4 bases to trimming and J lost 0 bases, with 9 bases between them. Study conclusions and caveats: Just six AZD1222 recipients were seropositive at baseline.

Method: immunoSEQ multiplex PCR; TCRdb's copy keeps in-frame clones and lacks some. In the table there are some 170,000 clones, just over 90% of which are singletons. The chain carries TRBV7-2 and TRBJ1-1; no reliable D call. Sample: peripheral blood, taken on day 0 of MenACWY control vaccination. The clonotype originates from an adult in good health. In DNA form, the CDR3 reads TGTGCCAGCAGCTCCCCCCCTTTGAACACTGAAGCTTTCTTT. Translated, it gives CASSSPPLNTEAFF. The variable domain in full, completed from reference TRBV7-2 and TRBJ1-1, reads GAGVSQSPSNKVTEKGKDVELRCDPISGHTALYWYRQSLGQGLEFLIYFQGNSAPDKSGLPSDRFSAERTGGSVSTLTIQRTQQEDSAVYLCASSSPPLNTEAFFGQGTRLTVV.